These 18 T cell receptor beta chains share one sample of origin, sequenced in a study of T cells after yellow fever vaccination. TCRdb reprocessed the 5' RACE reads with MiXCR, giving one entry per CDR3 protein. Among 510,000 or so distinct CDR3 sequences listed, approximately 21% were seen once. Here the sequenced sample was PBMCs, taken 15 days after the yellow fever booster vaccination. The receptors derive from a man in his thirties or forties who received the YFV17D yellow fever vaccine.

At least ten counts were recorded for this clonotype. The chain has TRBV20-1 and TRBJ2-7, with 7 positions matching TRBD2. This CDR3 region has 14 residues. Trimming at V came to 5 bases and at J to 7 bases, leaving 14 bases not matched to a gene. CDR1 DFQATT and CDR2 SNEGSKA come from the germline V gene (reference sequence). The CDR3 sequence is CSADGGEGRWEQYF. As DNA, the CDR3 is TGCAGTGCTGACGGAGGGGAGGGCCGTTGGGAGCAGTACTTC.

The rearrangement links TRBV20-1 to TRBJ2-3; TRBD2 is a possible D gene (6 bases). CDR1 DFQATT and CDR2 SNEGSKA come from the germline V gene (reference sequence). Trimming pared 0 bases from V and 3 bases from J, leaving 16 bases between. There are 16 residues in the CDR3. The CDR3, as DNA: TGCAGTGCTAGAGATTCAGGGCGGGAATCTACAGATACGCAGTATTTT. This gives the protein CSARDSGRESTDTQYF.

This clonotype was recorded a few times. The V gene is TRBV3-1, the J gene TRBJ2-2, with 7 bases identical to TRBD2. Per germline, CDR1 LGHDT and CDR2 YNNKEL (reference sequence). The CDR3 length is 17 residues. Trimming cost V 2 bases and J 1 base; bases outside gene matches: 7. The CDR3 loop reads CASSQTLAVLNTGELFF. As DNA, the CDR3 is TGTGCCAGCAGCCAAACCCTAGCGGTATTGAACACCGGGGAGCTGTTTTTT.

This sequence joins TRBV20-1 and TRBJ2-7, with TRBD2 matching over 7 bases. This CDR3 is 15 amino acids long. V trimming: 0 bases; J trimming: 6 bases; junction bases outside the gene matches: 11. Germline-derived CDR1 and CDR2 are DFQATT and SNEGSKA (reference sequence). CDR3 DNA: TGCAGTGCTAGAGATGGGGAGACTAGCTGGAGCGAGCAGTACTTC. It yields the protein CSARDGETSWSEQYF.

This clonotype was detected a few times. The chain has TRBV28 and TRBJ1-1, with D tentatively TRBD1 (5 bases). Germline V gene data show CDR1 as MDHEN and CDR2 as SYDVKM. The CDR3 has 15 amino acids. V was cut by 4 bases and J by 11 bases, with 23 bases left in between. The CDR3 sequence is CASSSPRGRPRSAFF. The DNA for the CDR3 is TGTGCCAGCAGTTCCCCCCGGGGCCGGCCCAGGAGTGCTTTCTTT.

This chain links TRBV5-1 with TRBJ2-3, with a weak D call TRBD1 (6 bases). Germline-derived CDR1 and CDR2 are SGHRS and YFSETQ. V lost 7 bases, J lost 4 bases, and 19 bases lay in between. CDR3 length equals 15 residues. The CDR3 here is CASQLVPTGPDTQYF. The CDR3 DNA reads as TGCGCCAGCCAGCTTGTTCCCACAGGGCCAGATACGCAGTATTTT.

The V and J genes are TRBV29-1 and TRBJ2-1; TRBD2 aligns across 8 bases. V was clipped by 7 bases and J by 3 bases; unmatched bases: 8. This CDR3 is 14 amino acids long. CDR1 and CDR2 (germline): SQVTM, ANQGSEA. The CDR3 loop reads CSATSGLGYNEQFF. The CDR3, as DNA: TGCAGCGCAACTAGCGGATTGGGCTACAATGAGCAGTTCTTC.

The genes are TRBV23-1 and TRBJ1-6; no definite D call. TRBV23-1 belongs to the ORF category, with a function that is uncertain. The CDR3 totals 15 residues. Trimming took off 11 bases at V and 8 bases at J, with 22 bases between the two ends. The CDR3 coding sequence is TGCGCCGAGCACCCCCTCCCTAAGGGTGATTCACCCCTCCACTTT. It is translated as CAEHPLPKGDSPLHF.

J is TRBJ2-2 and V is TRBV4-2; the D is unclear. Germline CDR1 is LGHNA and CDR2 is YNFKEQ. Trimming stripped 1 base from V and 6 bases from J, with 12 bases between. The CDR3 contains 15 residues. This CDR3 reads CASSQAMRLAGELFF. The CDR3 region has the DNA TGTGCCAGCAGCCAAGCAATGAGGCTGGCCGGGGAGCTGTTTTTT.

V and J are TRBV12-3 or TRBV12-4 and TRBJ2-1; D gene uncertain. The germline V and J ends were trimmed by 3 bases and 0 bases, with 15 bases remaining between them. The length of the CDR3 is 17 residues. CDR3 coding DNA: TGTGCCAGCAGTTTGAGGCAGTTGACGAGCTCCTACAATGAGCAGTTCTTC. This translates into CASSLRQLTSSYNEQFF.

CDR3 in amino acids: CASSQDNGGHYEQYF. As DNA, the CDR3 is TGTGCCAGCAGCCAAGATAACGGAGGCCACTACGAGCAGTACTTC. This chain connects TRBV4-2 to TRBJ2-7; TRBD2 is a possible D gene (5 bases). The CDR3 length is 15 residues. Germline CDR1 reads LGHNA; CDR2 reads YNFKEQ. V was clipped by 0 bases and J by 3 bases, with 12 bases between them.

This clonotype was counted between two and nine times. The chain recombines TRBV7-9 with TRBJ2-1; D possibly corresponds to TRBD2 (6 bases). CDR3 size: 14 residues. Germline values: CDR1 SEHNR, CDR2 FQNEAQ (reference sequence). V lost 8 bases and J 0 bases, leaving 11 bases between the germline ends. CDR3 region: CASAEGSSYNEQFF. The CDR3, as DNA: TGTGCCAGCGCGGAGGGAAGCTCCTACAATGAGCAGTTCTTC.

This clonotype was detected a few times. This chain joins TRBV15 and TRBJ2-3, with TRBD2 matching over 10 bases. J lost 2 bases, V lost 3 bases, and 2 bases had no gene match. The CDR3 length is 15 residues. Per germline, CDR1 LNHNV and CDR2 YYDKDF (reference sequence). The CDR3, as DNA: TGTGCCACCAGCAGTAGCGGGAGGATCACAGATACGCAGTATTTT. It is translated as CATSSSGRITDTQYF.

The chain carries TRBV5-1 and TRBJ2-7; 11 positions agree with TRBD2. J was trimmed by 4 bases and V by 2 bases; bases with no gene match: 5. CDR1 and CDR2 from the germline V gene are SGHRS and YFSETQ. The CDR3 consists of 15 residues. The CDR3 region has the DNA TGCGCCAGCAGCTTCCTAGCGGGAGGCGGGTACGAGCAGTACTTC. The encoded protein is CASSFLAGGGYEQYF.

CDR3 in DNA: TGTGCCAGCACCCCCGCCAGGGATCGTAGTGATACGCAGTATTTT. As protein: CASTPARDRSDTQYF. J is TRBJ2-3 and V is TRBV12-3 or TRBV12-4, with D possibly TRBD1 on 5 matching bases. There are 15 residues in the CDR3. V was pared by 7 bases and J by 6 bases, with 20 bases between.

The genes are TRBV9 and TRBJ2-7, with 10 positions matching TRBD2. Looked up from germline, CDR1 is SGDLS and CDR2 is YYNGEE. The CDR3 spans 16 residues. V shed 2 bases and J 4 bases; nucleotides not matched to a gene: 9. The CDR3: CASSVGSSGSDYEQYF. The CDR3 nucleotides read TGTGCCAGCAGCGTTGGGTCTAGCGGGAGTGATTACGAGCAGTACTTC.

This chain joins TRBV12-3 or TRBV12-4 and TRBJ2-7; 7 bases fit TRBD1. Unmatched junction bases numbered 4, after V lost 1 base and J lost 1 base. The CDR3 length is 15 residues. The CDR3 coding sequence is TGTGCCAGCAGTTTAGGCTCGGGACAGTCCTACGAGCAGTACTTC. It is translated as CASSLGSGQSYEQYF.

In this sample, this clonotype turned up a few times. This chain's CDR3 is CASSPHNQPADTQYF. CDR3 nucleotides: TGCGCCAGCAGCCCCCACAACCAACCCGCAGATACGCAGTATTTT. The V and J genes are TRBV5-1 and TRBJ2-3; D uncertain. The germline CDR1 and CDR2 sequences are SGHRS and YFSETQ. V lost 4 bases and J lost 4, with 16 bases in between. The CDR3 spans 15 residues.